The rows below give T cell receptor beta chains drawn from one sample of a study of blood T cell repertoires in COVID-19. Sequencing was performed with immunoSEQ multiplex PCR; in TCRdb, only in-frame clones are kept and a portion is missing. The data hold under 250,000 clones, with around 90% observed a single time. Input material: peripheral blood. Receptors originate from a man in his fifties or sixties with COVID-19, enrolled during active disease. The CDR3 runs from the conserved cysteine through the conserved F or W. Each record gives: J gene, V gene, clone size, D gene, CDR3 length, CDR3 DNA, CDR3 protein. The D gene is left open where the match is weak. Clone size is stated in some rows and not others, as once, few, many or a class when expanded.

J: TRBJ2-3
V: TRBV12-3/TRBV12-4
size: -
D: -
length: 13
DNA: TGTGCCAGCAGACTAGGCACGTCAGATACGCAGTATTTT
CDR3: CASRLGTSDTQYF

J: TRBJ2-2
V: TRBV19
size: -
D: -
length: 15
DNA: TGTGCCAGTAGTATTTCGGGGGTTGAGACCGGGGAGCTGTTTTTT
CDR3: CASSISGVETGELFF

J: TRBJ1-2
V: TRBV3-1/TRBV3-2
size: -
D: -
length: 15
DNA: TGTGCCAGCAGCCAAGATCGGCAGGGACTATATGGCTACACCTTC
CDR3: CASSQDRQGLYGYTF

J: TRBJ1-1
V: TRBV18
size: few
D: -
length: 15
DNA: TGTGCCAGCTCACCTTGGACAGAGCCGAACACTGAAGCTTTCTTT
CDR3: CASSPWTEPNTEAFF

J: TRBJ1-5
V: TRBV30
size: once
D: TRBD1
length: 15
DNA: TGTGCCTGGAGCATACAGGGGGCGATACGTCAGCCCCAGCATTTT
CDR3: CAWSIQGAIRQPQHF

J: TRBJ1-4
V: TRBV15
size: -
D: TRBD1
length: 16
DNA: TGTGCCACCAGCGGGGGGACAGTTTCAACTAATGAAAAACTGTTTTTT
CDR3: CATSGGTVSTNEKLFF

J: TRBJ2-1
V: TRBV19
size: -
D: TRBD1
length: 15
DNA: TGTGCCAGTAGTATAGGACAGGGTCGCCACAATGAGCAGTTCTTC
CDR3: CASSIGQGRHNEQFF

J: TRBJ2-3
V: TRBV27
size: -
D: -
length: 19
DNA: TGTGCCAGCAGTCGTATAAATGAAGCGACAGAGAGATCCACAGATACGCAGTATTTT
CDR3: CASSRINEATERSTDTQYF

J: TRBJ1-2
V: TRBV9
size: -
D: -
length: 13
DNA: TGTGCCAGCAGCGTAGACAGTAAATCTGGCTACACCTTC
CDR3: CASSVDSKSGYTF

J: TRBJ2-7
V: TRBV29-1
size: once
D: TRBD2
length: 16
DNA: TGCAGCGTTGTATCGTATTGGACTAGCGGATCCTACGAGCAGTACTTC
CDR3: CSVVSYWTSGSYEQYF

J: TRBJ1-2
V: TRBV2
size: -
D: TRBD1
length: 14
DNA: TGTGCCAGGAACCGGGACAGGGGCGCCTATGGCTACACCTTC
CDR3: CARNRDRGAYGYTF

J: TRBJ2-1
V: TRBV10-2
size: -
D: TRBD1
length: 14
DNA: TGCGCCAGTACCCGGGACAGGGGGAGGTATGAGCAGTTCTTC
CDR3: CASTRDRGRYEQFF

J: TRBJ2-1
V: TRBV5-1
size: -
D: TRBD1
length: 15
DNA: TGCGCCAGCAGCAACCGGGACAGGGGAGGTGATGAGCAGTTCTTC
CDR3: CASSNRDRGGDEQFF

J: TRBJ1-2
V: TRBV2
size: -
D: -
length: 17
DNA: TGTGCCAGCAGTGAGGCACCTGGGCAGAGCGGAGAGGAGGGCTACACCTTC
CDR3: CASSEAPGQSGEEGYTF